The present T cell receptor beta chain was sequenced within a study of blood T cells in healthy people across ages. Whole-study findings and limits: Naive CD4+ cell counts and diversity both ran higher in long-lived than in aged donors.

With regard to this clonotype: Its target is not known. The junction departs from germline at one end; a sequencing error may be responsible.

Looked up from germline, CDR1 is SGHTA and CDR2 is FQGNSA. The CDR3 extends over 12 amino acids. Primed by a sample-barcoded 5' primer and a J-beta primer mix, a second PCR proceeded for 7 to 11 cycles. Each CDR3 protein gets one entry after TCRdb re-called the 5' RACE reads with MiXCR. Of about 1.6 million distinct CDR3 sequences listed, about 31% are singletons. The receptor was isolated from a woman in her thirties in good health. The V and J genes are TRBV7-2 and TRBJ1-2; 7 bases fit TRBD1. Sequenced input: blood. The CDR3 DNA reads TGTGCCTGCAGAACGGGACAGTATGGCTACACCTTC. It encodes CACRTGQYGYTF.